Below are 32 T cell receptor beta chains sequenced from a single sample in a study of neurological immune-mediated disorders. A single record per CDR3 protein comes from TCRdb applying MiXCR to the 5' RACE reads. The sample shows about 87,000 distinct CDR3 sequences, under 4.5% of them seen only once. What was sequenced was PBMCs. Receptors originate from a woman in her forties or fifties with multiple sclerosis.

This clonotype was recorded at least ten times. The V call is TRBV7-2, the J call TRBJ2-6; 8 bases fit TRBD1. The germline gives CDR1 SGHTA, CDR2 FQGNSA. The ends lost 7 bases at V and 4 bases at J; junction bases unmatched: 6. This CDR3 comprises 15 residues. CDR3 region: CASTETGVGANVLTF. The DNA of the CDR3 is TGTGCCAGCACCGAGACAGGGGTCGGGGCCAACGTCCTGACTTTC.

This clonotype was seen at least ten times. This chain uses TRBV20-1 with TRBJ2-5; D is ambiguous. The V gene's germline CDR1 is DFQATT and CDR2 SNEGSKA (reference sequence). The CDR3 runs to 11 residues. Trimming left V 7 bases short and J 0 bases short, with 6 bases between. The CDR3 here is CSVVYQETQYF. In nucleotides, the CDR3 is TGCAGTGTAGTGTACCAAGAGACCCAGTACTTC.

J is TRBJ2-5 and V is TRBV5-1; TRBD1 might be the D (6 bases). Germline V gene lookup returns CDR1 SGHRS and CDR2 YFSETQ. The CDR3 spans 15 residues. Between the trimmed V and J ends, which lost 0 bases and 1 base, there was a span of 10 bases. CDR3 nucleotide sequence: TGCGCCAGCAGCTTGGATGGGGGCCTCCAAGAGACCCAGTACTTC. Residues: CASSLDGGLQETQYF.

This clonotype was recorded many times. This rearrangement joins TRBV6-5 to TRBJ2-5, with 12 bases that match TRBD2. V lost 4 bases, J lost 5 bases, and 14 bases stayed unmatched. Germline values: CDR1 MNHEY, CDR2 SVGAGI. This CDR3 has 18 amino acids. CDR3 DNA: TGTGCCAGCAGTTCTTTGACAAGACTAGCGGGGGTAACGGAGACCCAGTACTTC. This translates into CASSSLTRLAGVTETQYF.

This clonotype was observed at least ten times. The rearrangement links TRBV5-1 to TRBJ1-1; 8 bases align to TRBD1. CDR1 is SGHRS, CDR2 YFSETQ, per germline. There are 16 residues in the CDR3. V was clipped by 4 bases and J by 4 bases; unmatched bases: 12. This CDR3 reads CASSQLTGASGTEAFF. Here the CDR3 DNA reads TGCGCCAGCAGCCAACTGACAGGGGCCTCGGGCACTGAAGCTTTCTTT.

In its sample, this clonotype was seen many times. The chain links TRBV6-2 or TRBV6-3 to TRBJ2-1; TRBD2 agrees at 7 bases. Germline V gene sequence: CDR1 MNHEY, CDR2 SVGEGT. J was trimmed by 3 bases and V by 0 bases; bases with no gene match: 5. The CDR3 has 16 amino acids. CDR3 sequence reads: CASSYSGGGYYNEQFF. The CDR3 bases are TGTGCCAGCAGTTACTCTGGGGGGGGATACTACAATGAGCAGTTCTTC.

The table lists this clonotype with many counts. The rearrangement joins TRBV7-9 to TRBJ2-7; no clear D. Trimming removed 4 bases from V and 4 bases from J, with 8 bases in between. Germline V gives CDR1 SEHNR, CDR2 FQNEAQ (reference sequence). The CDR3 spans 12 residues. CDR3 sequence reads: CASSSYVYEQYF. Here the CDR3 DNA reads TGTGCCAGCAGCTCGTACGTGTACGAGCAGTACTTC.

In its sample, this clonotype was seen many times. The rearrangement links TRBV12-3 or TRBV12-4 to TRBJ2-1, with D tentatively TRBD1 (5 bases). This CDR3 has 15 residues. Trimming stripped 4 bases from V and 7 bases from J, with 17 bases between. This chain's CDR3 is CASSSYRSVQNEQFF. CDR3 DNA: TGTGCCAGCAGTTCCTACAGGTCAGTGCAGAATGAGCAGTTCTTC.

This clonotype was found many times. CDR3 sequence: CASSFLGGTQETQYF. The CDR3 region has the DNA TGTGCCAGCAGCTTTCTGGGGGGTACACAAGAGACCCAGTACTTC. The chain is built from TRBV7-3 and TRBJ2-5; a possible D gene is TRBD2 (6 bases). The V and J ends lost 3 bases and 2 bases respectively, with 13 bases between them. The germline V gene has CDR1 SGHTA and CDR2 FQGTGA. The CDR3 is made up of 15 amino acids.

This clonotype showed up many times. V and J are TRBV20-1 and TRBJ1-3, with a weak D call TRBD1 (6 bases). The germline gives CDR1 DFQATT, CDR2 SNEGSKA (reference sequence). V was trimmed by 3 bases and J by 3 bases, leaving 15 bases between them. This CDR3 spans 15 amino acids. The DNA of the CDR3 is TGCAGTGCTAGCCTCAGGGGTTCGGGTGGAAACACCATATATTTT. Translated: CSASLRGSGGNTIYF.

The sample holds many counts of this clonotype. The DNA for the CDR3 is TGTGCCAGCACCGCAGACAGGCGTTTACCTTCGTTCTTC. Its translation is CASTADRRLPSFF. This chain joins TRBV6-5 and TRBJ2-1; D is possibly TRBD1 (6 bases). The germline V gene has CDR1 MNHEY and CDR2 SVGAGI. The CDR3 sequence is 13 residues long. The V and J ends lost 7 bases and 15 bases respectively, with 22 bases between them.

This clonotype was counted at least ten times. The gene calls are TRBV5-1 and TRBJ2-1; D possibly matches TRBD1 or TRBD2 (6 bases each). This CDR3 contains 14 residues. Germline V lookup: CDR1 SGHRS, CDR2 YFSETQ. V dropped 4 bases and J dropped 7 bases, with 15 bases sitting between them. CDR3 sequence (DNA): TGCGCCAGCAGCAGGGGGGAGGATTGGAATGAGCAGTTCTTC. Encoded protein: CASSRGEDWNEQFF. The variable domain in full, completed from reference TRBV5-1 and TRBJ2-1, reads KAGVTQTPRYLIKTRGQQVTLSCSPISGHRSVSWYQQTPGQGLQFLFEYFSETQRNKGNFPGRFSGRQFSNSRSEMNVSTLELGDSALYLCASSRGEDWNEQFFGPGTRLTVL.

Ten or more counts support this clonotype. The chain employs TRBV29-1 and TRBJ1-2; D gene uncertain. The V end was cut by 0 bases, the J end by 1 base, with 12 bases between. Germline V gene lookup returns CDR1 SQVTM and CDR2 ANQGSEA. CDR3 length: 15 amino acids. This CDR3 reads CSVEDLARNNYGYTF. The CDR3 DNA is TGCAGCGTTGAAGATCTCGCCAGGAATAACTATGGCTACACCTTC.

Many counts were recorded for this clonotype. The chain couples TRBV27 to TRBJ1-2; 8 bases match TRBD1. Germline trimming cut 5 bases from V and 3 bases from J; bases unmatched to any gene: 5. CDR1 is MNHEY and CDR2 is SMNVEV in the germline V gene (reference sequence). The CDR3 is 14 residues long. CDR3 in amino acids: CASSANRGDYGYTF. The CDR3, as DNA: TGTGCCAGCAGTGCAAACAGGGGGGACTATGGCTACACCTTC.

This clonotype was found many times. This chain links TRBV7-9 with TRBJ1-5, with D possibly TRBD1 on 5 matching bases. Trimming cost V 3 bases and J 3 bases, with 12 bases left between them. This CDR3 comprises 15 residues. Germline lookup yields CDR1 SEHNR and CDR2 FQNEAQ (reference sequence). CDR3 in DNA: TGTGCCAGCAGCTTTTCAGGGCTTGACAATCAGCCCCAGCATTTT. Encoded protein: CASSFSGLDNQPQHF.

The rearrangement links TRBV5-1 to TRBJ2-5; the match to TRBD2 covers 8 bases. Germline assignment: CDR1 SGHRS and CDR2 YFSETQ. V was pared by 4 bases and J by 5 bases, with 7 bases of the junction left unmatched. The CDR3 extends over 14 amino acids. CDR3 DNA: TGCGCCAGCAGCCCGACTAGCGCTGGGGAGACCCAGTACTTC. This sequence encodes CASSPTSAGETQYF.

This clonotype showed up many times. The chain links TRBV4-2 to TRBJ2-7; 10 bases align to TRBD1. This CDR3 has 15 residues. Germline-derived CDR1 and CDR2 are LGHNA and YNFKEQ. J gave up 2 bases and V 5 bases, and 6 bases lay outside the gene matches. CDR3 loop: CASSTGQGDPYEQYF. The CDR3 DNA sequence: TGTGCCAGCAGCACCGGACAGGGGGACCCCTACGAGCAGTACTTC.

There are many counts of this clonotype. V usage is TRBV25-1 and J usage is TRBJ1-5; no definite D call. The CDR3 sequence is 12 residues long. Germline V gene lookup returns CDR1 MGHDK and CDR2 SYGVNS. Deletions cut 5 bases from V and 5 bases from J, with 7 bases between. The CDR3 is CASSPGDQPQHF. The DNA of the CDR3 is TGTGCCAGCAGTCCTGGGGATCAGCCCCAGCATTTT.

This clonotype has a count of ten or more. The CDR3 nucleotides read TGCGCCAGCAGCCCCCGGGTCTACTATGGCTACACCTTC. Its protein is CASSPRVYYGYTF. The chain has TRBV5-1 and TRBJ1-2; D gene ambiguous. Germline V gives CDR1 SGHRS, CDR2 YFSETQ. CDR3 length: 13 amino acids. The germline V and J ends were trimmed by 4 bases and 3 bases, with 10 bases remaining between them.

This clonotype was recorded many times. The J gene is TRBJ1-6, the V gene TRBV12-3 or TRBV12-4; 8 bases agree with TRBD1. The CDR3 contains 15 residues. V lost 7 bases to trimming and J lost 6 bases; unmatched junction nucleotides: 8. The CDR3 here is CASKGQAYINSPLHF. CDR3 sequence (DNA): TGTGCCAGCAAGGGACAGGCGTACATTAATTCACCCCTCCACTTT.

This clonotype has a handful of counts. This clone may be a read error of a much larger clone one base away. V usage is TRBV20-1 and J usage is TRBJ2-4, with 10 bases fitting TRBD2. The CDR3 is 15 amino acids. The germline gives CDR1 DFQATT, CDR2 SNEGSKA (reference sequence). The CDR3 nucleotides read TGCAGTGCGAGGCAGCGGGGGGGCGCCAAAAAAATTCAGTACTTC. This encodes CSARQRGGAKKIQYF.

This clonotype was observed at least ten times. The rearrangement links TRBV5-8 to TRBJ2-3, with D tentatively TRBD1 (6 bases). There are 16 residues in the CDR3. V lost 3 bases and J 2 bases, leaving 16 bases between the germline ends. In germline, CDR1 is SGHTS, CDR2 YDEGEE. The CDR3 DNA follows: TGTGCCAGCAGCTCCACTACAGGGAGCTACACAGATACGCAGTATTTT. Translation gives CASSSTTGSYTDTQYF.

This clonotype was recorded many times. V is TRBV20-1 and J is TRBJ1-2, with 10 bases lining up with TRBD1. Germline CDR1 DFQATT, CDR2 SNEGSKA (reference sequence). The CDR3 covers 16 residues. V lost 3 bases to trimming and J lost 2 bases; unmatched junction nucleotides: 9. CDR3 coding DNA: TGCAGTGCTAGTGGGGACAGGGGAAACCCGAACTATGGCTACACCTTC. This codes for CSASGDRGNPNYGYTF.

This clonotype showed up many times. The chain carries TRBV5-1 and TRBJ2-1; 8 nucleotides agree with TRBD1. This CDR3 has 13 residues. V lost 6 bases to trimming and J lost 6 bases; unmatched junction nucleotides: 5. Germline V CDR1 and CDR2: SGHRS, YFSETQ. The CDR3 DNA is TGCGCCAGCAAGGGACAGGCGGCCAATGAGCAGTTCTTC. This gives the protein CASKGQAANEQFF. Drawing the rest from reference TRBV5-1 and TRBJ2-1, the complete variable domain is KAGVTQTPRYLIKTRGQQVTLSCSPISGHRSVSWYQQTPGQGLQFLFEYFSETQRNKGNFPGRFSGRQFSNSRSEMNVSTLELGDSALYLCASKGQAANEQFFGPGTRLTVL.

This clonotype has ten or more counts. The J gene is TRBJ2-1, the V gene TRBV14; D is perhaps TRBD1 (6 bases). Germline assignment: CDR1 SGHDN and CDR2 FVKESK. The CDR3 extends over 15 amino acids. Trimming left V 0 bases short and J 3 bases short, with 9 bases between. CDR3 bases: TGTGCCAGCAGCCAAGATCACAGGGTCTACAATGAGCAGTTCTTC. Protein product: CASSQDHRVYNEQFF.

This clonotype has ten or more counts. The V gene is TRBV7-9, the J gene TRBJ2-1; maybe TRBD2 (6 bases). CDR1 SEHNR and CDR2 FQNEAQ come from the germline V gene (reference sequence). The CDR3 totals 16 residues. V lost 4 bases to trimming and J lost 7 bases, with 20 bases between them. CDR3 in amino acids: CASSSKSGTALNEQFF. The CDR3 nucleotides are TGTGCCAGCAGCTCGAAGTCCGGGACTGCGCTGAATGAGCAGTTCTTC.

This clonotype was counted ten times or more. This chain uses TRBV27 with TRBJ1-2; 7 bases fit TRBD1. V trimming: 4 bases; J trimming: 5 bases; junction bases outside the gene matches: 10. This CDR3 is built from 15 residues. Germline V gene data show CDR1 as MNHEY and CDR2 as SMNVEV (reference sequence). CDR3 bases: TGTGCCAGCAGTTCAAGACAGGGCAACAAGTATGGCTACACCTTC. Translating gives CASSSRQGNKYGYTF.

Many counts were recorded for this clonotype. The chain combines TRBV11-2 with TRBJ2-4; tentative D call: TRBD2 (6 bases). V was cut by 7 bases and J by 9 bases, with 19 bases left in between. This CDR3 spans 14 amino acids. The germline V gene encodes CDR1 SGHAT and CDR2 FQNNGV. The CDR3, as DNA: TGTGCCAGCAAGGAGGGGTTGAAGAACACCATTCAGTACTTC. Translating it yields CASKEGLKNTIQYF.

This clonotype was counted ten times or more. The CDR3 spells CASTPNPGAYEQYF. CDR3 DNA sequence: TGTGCCAGTACCCCTAACCCGGGTGCCTACGAGCAGTACTTC. The chain is built from TRBV12-3 or TRBV12-4 and TRBJ2-7, with D unclear. V was clipped by 9 bases and J by 2 bases, with 17 bases between them. CDR3 length: 14 amino acids.

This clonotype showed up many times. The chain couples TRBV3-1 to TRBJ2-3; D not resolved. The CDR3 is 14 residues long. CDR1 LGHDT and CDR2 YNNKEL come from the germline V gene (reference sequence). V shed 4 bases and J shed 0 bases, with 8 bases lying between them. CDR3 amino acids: CASSPQTSTDTQYF. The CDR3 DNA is TGTGCCAGCAGCCCTCAGACTAGCACAGATACGCAGTATTTT.

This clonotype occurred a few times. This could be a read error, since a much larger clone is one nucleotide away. In nucleotides, the CDR3 is TGTGCCAGCAGTTCCCCGGGACCAAAAACCATTCAGTACTTC. Translating it yields CASSSPGPKTIQYF. The V and J genes are TRBV27 and TRBJ2-4; either TRBD1 or TRBD2 may supply D (5 bases each). Germline V gives CDR1 MNHEY, CDR2 SMNVEV (reference sequence). CDR3 length equals 14 residues.

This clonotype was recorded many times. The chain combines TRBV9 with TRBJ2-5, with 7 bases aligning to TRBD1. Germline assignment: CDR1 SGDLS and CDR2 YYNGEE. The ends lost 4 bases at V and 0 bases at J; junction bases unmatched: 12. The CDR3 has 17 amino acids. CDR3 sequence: CASSQRGDRVYQETQYF. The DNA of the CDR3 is TGTGCCAGCAGCCAGAGAGGAGACAGGGTGTACCAAGAGACCCAGTACTTC.